This entry features one T cell receptor (beta chain) sequence. Antigen unknown. Trimming left V 1 base short and J 1 base short, with 10 bases between. Germline CDR1 and CDR2: MGHRA and YSYEKL. CDR3 size: 15 residues. Use of 60 Vbeta and 13 Jbeta primers characterized the PCR. Assay used: immunoSEQ multiplex PCR; TCRdb lists only in-frame clones, some missing. The table records fewer than 200,000 clones, around 86% of them present only once. The sample comes from a study of cytomegalovirus exposure and HLA in healthy donors. General study findings and limits: HLA-A and HLA-B allele assignments for most subjects were reportedly predicted accurately using TCR beta sequences.

The chain carries TRBV4-1 and TRBJ1-1, with D unclear. Sequencing was performed on PBMCs. The source of this sequence is a human donor in good health. The CDR3 loop is CASSQGNGGNTEAFF. CDR3 sequence (DNA): TGCGCCAGCAGCCAAGGAAATGGCGGGAACACTGAAGCTTTCTTT.